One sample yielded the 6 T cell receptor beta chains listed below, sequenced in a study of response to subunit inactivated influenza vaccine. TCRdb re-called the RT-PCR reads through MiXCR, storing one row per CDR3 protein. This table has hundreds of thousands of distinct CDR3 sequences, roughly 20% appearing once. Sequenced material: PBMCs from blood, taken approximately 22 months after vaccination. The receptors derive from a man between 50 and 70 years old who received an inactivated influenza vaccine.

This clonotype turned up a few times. In DNA form, the CDR3 reads TGTGCCTGGAGTGCGGATATTAACTATGGCTACACCTTC. Translation gives CAWSADINYGYTF. V and J are TRBV30 and TRBJ1-2; no clear D gene. Deletions cut 1 base from V and 1 base from J, with 7 bases between. Looked up from germline, CDR1 is GTSNPN and CDR2 is SVGIG (reference sequence). The CDR3 loop spans 13 amino acids.

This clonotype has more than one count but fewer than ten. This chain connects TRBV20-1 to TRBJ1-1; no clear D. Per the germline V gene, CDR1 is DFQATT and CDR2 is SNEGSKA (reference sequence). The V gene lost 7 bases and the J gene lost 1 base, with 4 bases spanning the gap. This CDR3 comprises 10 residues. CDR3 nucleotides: TGCAGTGTTGAGAACACTGAAGCTTTCTTT. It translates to CSVENTEAFF.

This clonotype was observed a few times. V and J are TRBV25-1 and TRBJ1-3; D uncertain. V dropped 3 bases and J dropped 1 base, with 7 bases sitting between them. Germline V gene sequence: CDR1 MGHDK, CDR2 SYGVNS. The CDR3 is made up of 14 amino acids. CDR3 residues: CASSDRASGNTIYF. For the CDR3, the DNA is TGTGCCAGCAGTGATAGGGCTTCTGGAAACACCATATATTTT.

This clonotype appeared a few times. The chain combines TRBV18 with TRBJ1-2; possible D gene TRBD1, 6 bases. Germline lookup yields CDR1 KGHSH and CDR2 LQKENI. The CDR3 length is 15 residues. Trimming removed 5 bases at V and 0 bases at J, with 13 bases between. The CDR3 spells CASSSSGEPNYGYTF. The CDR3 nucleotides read TGTGCCAGCTCAAGCTCAGGGGAACCTAACTATGGCTACACCTTC.

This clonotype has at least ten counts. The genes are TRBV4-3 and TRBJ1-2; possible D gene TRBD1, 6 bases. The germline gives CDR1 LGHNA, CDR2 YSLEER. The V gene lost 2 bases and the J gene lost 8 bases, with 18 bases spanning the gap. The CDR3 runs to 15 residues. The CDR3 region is CASSQPGISGVGYTF. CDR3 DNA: TGCGCCAGCAGCCAACCCGGAATCTCAGGGGTAGGCTACACCTTC.

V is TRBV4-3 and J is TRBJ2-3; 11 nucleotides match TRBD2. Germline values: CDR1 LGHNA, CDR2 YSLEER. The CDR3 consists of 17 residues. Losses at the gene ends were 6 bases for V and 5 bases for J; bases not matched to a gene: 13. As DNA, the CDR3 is TGCGCCAGCAGTTCGAGGTTAGCGGGGGGGCCAATAGATACGCAGTATTTT. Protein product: CASSSRLAGGPIDTQYF.